This T cell receptor (beta chain) was recorded in a study of CXCR3 chemokines and chemotherapy response in bladder cancer. This clonotype is classed as large. TCRdb reanalysed the PCR reads using MiXCR and keeps one entry per CDR3 protein. Of about 1,300 distinct CDR3 sequences listed, approximately 6.4% are singletons. The ends lost 7 bases at V and 9 bases at J; junction bases unmatched: 9. The CDR3 sequence is 14 residues long. Germline CDR1 and CDR2: MDHEN and SYDVKM. Collection of the sample occurred from a patient whose treatment included neoadjuvant chemotherapy. This TCR was recovered from a human donor with bladder cancer that responded to neoadjuvant chemotherapy. This chain links TRBV28 with TRBJ1-6, with 7 bases matching TRBD1. The CDR3 loop is CASNPGTVGSPLHF. The CDR3 DNA follows: TGTGCCAGCAACCCGGGGACAGTCGGTTCACCCCTCCACTTT.